The source of this T cell receptor beta chain is a study of control samples from healthy donors and cancer patients. Sequenced by immunoSEQ multiplex PCR; TCRdb stores in-frame clones only, minus some. The sample has some 100,000 clones; more than 90% are singletons. In the case of this clone: This sample also contains other DNA sequences that code for the same CDR3.

Germline V gene data show CDR1 as MNHEY and CDR2 as SVGAGI. The length of the CDR3 is 14 residues. Trimming left V 5 bases short and J 0 bases short, with 7 bases between. The receptor was isolated from a human donor in good health. The donor label of this sample is uncertain. The V gene is TRBV6-5, the J gene TRBJ2-2; D uncertain. Material for sequencing was blood. CDR3 DNA sequence: TGTGCCAGCAGTCTCCAGGCGAACACCGGGGAGCTGTTTTTT. Translating gives CASSLQANTGELFF.